The rows below give T cell receptor beta chains drawn from one sample of a study of PD-L1 blockade in urothelial cancer. The assay was immunoSEQ multiplex PCR, and TCRdb's table has in-frame clones only and misses some. In the table there are 49,000 or so clones, more than 70% of which are singletons. Source: PBMCs, taken around atezolizumab (anti-PD-L1) treatment. The receptor source for this set is a man between 60 and 70 years old with urothelial cancer. Both conserved end residues are part of each CDR3. D genes are given only for firm matches. Size is stated for part of the rows, as once, few or many counts, or as a class when the clone is expanded.

j_gene | v_gene | d_gene | abundance | CDR3aa | CDR3nt
TRBJ1-1 | TRBV4-1 | TRBD1 | once | CASSQGQGFMNTEAFF | TGCGCCAGCAGCCAGGGACAGGGATTTATGAACACTGAAGCTTTCTTT
TRBJ1-5 | TRBV19 | . | . | CASGASTGSNQPQHF | TGTGCCAGTGGCGCCTCAACAGGGAGCAATCAGCCCCAGCATTTT
TRBJ2-7 | TRBV6-5 | TRBD2 | . | CASSYQPRLAGDEQYF | TGTGCCAGCAGTTATCAACCCAGACTAGCGGGAGACGAGCAGTACTTC
TRBJ1-1 | TRBV19 | TRBD1 | . | CASSTGQGWTEAFF | TGTGCCAGTAGTACAGGACAGGGGTGGACTGAAGCTTTCTTT
TRBJ1-5 | TRBV7-2 | . | . | CASTTSTGGSQPQHF | TGTGCCAGCACCACCTCAACGGGAGGGTCTCAGCCCCAGCATTTT
TRBJ1-2 | TRBV18 | . | . | CASSGPGVGYTF | TGTGCCAGCTCAGGGCCCGGGGTTGGCTACACCTTC
TRBJ1-6 | TRBV5-8 | . | . | CASSLAPQSPLHF | TGTGCCAGCAGCCTGGCCCCGCAGTCACCCCTCCACTTT
TRBJ1-5 | TRBV7-2 | . | . | CASSNYDQPQHF | TGTGCCAGCTCGAACTATGATCAGCCCCAGCATTTT
TRBJ2-5 | TRBV2 | TRBD2 | . | CASSVAAGGGQETQYF | TGTGCCAGCAGTGTTGCGGCGGGGGGGGGTCAAGAGACCCAGTACTTC
TRBJ2-7 | TRBV5-1 | TRBD1 | . | CASSLSRDRVSEQYF | TGCGCCAGCAGCTTGTCCCGGGACAGGGTAAGCGAGCAGTACTTC
TRBJ1-1 | TRBV7-7 | . | . | CASSLDRNTEAFF | TGTGCTAGCAGCTTAGACAGGAACACTGAAGCTTTCTTT
TRBJ1-3 | TRBV5-4 | TRBD1 | . | CASSLGQGARNTIYF | TGTGCCAGCAGCTTGGGGCAGGGGGCGCGAAACACCATATATTTT
TRBJ1-4 | TRBV9 | . | . | CASSVGQAATNEKLFF | TGTGCCAGCAGCGTGGGACAAGCAGCAACTAATGAAAAACTGTTTTTT
TRBJ2-1 | TRBV5-1 | . | . | CASSLGLQNYNEQFF | TGCGCCAGCAGCTTGGGCTTACAGAACTACAATGAGCAGTTCTTC
TRBJ1-1 | TRBV18 | . | . | CASSADQSMNTEAFF | TGTGCCAGCTCAGCGGATCAGAGCATGAACACTGAAGCTTTCTTT
TRBJ1-2 | TRBV7-2 | . | . | CASSLSQGSYGYTF | TGTGCCAGCAGCTTATCACAGGGCTCCTATGGCTACACCTTC
TRBJ2-7 | TRBV21-1 | . | . | CASSNPTGVMSEQYF | TGTGCCAGCAGCAACCCGACAGGGGTAATGAGCGAGCAGTACTTC
TRBJ1-5 | TRBV2 | . | . | CASSEGQGEQPQHF | TGTGCCAGCAGTGAGGGGCAGGGTGAACAGCCCCAGCATTTT
TRBJ2-7 | TRBV12-5 | TRBD2 | . | CASGLARTGTSGSYEQYF | TGTGCTAGTGGTTTGGCACGAACCGGGACTAGCGGCTCCTACGAGCAGTACTTC
TRBJ1-2 | TRBV19 | TRBD1 | . | CASSIPDRVDYGYTF | TGTGCCAGTAGTATACCCGACAGGGTTGACTATGGCTACACCTTC
TRBJ1-6 | TRBV9 | TRBD1 | . | CASRTPGQANSPLHF | TGTGCCAGCAGGACCCCGGGACAGGCTAATTCACCCCTCCACTTT
TRBJ2-1 | TRBV7-6 | TRBD1 | . | CASSLAPGGPYNEQFF | TGTGCCAGCAGCTTAGCGCCAGGGGGTCCCTACAATGAGCAGTTCTTC
TRBJ1-1 | TRBV2 | TRBD1 | once | CASSADTGVRMTEAFF | TGTGCCAGCAGTGCTGATACAGGGGTTAGGATGACTGAAGCTTTCTTT
TRBJ2-5 | TRBV19 | TRBD2 | . | CASSVQREGSETQYF | TGTGCCAGTAGTGTTCAGCGGGAGGGGTCCGAGACCCAGTACTTC
TRBJ1-2 | TRBV19 | . | . | CASSRRQPNNYGYTF | TGTGCCAGTAGCCGCAGGCAGCCAAACAACTATGGCTACACCTTC
TRBJ1-2 | TRBV5-1 | TRBD1 | once | CASSMTGGDLGYTF | TGCGCCAGCAGCATGACAGGGGGTGACCTCGGCTACACCTTC
TRBJ1-3 | TRBV19 | . | . | CASSAGTPSGNTIYF | TGTGCCAGTAGTGCGGGGACTCCTTCTGGAAACACCATATATTTT
TRBJ2-3 | TRBV6-5 | . | . | CASSYREPTDTQYF | TGTGCCAGCAGTTACCGGGAGCCTACAGATACGCAGTATTTT
TRBJ1-4 | TRBV25-1 | TRBD1 | . | CASSELRTGNEKLFF | TGTGCCAGCAGTGAACTCCGGACAGGGAATGAAAAACTGTTTTTT
TRBJ1-2 | TRBV6-6 | TRBD1 | . | CASSYSGQNYGYTF | TGTGCCAGCAGTTACTCGGGACAGAACTATGGCTACACCTTC
TRBJ2-1 | TRBV5-1 | TRBD2 | . | CASSHSGGSYNEQFF | TGCGCCAGCAGCCATAGCGGGGGCTCCTACAATGAGCAGTTCTTC
TRBJ1-4 | TRBV29-1 | . | . | CSVRGLSNEKLFF | TGCAGCGTTAGGGGGTTGTCTAATGAAAAACTGTTTTTT
TRBJ2-7 | TRBV7-9 | . | . | CASSGGTAISYEQYF | TGTGCCAGCAGCGGCGGGACAGCGATTTCCTACGAGCAGTACTTC
TRBJ2-6 | TRBV11-3 | TRBD1 | . | CASSRRDRPLSGANVLTF | TGTGCCAGCAGCCGAAGGGACAGGCCGCTCTCTGGGGCCAACGTCCTGACTTTC
TRBJ2-1 | TRBV19 | . | . | CASNRASQGNEQFF | TGTGCCAGTAACCGGGCTAGCCAGGGGAATGAGCAGTTCTTC
TRBJ2-5 | TRBV11-2 | TRBD1 | . | CASSLTGTAGETQYF | TGTGCCAGCAGCCTGACCGGGACAGCAGGGGAGACCCAGTACTTC
TRBJ2-5 | TRBV5-1 | TRBD2 | . | CASGSGTSEETQYF | TGCGCCAGCGGGTCCGGGACTAGCGAAGAGACCCAGTACTTC
TRBJ1-6 | TRBV5-8 | . | . | CASSLAAKGAPLHF | TGTGCCAGCAGCTTGGCCGCAAAGGGGGCACCCCTCCACTTT
TRBJ2-7 | TRBV6-1 | TRBD2 | . | CASGRTSGDSYEQYF | TGTGCCAGCGGCAGGACTAGCGGCGACTCCTACGAGCAGTACTTC
TRBJ1-1 | TRBV14 | . | . | CASSRNLQGGTEAFF | TGTGCCAGCAGCCGTAATCTACAGGGAGGGACTGAAGCTTTCTTT
TRBJ1-2 | TRBV7-2 | TRBD1 | . | CASSPSGTALYGYTF | TGTGCCAGCAGCCCGTCAGGGACAGCCCTCTATGGCTACACCTTC
TRBJ1-5 | TRBV7-6 | . | . | CASSLAGDSNQPQHF | TGTGCCAGCAGCTTAGCAGGGGATAGCAATCAGCCCCAGCATTTT
TRBJ2-7 | TRBV4-2 | . | medium-sized | CASSQDSSSAYEQYF | TGTGCCAGCAGCCAAGATTCTAGCTCCGCCTACGAGCAGTACTTC
TRBJ2-7 | TRBV6-6 | TRBD2 | . | CASSGTGGSPHEQYF | TGTGCCAGCAGTGGGACTGGCGGGAGTCCCCACGAGCAGTACTTC
TRBJ2-3 | TRBV18 | . | . | CASSWQGTDTQYF | TGTGCCAGCTCTTGGCAGGGAACAGATACGCAGTATTTT
TRBJ2-3 | TRBV11-2 | . | . | CASSRGTDTQYF | TGTGCCAGCAGCCGGGGGACAGATACGCAGTATTTT
TRBJ1-2 | TRBV6-5 | . | . | CASSYRSGGDYGYTF | TGTGCCAGCAGTTACCGATCGGGGGGAGACTATGGCTACACCTTC
TRBJ2-5 | TRBV30 | . | . | CAWTRRASVQETQYF | TGTGCCTGGACCCGGAGGGCTAGCGTACAAGAGACCCAGTACTTC
TRBJ2-7 | TRBV5-4 | . | . | CASSLGTMRNQDSEQYF | TGTGCCAGCAGCTTGGGGACTATGAGGAATCAGGATAGCGAGCAGTACTTC
TRBJ2-1 | TRBV9 | . | . | CASSGGETDSYNEQFF | TGTGCCAGCAGCGGCGGTGAGACAGATTCCTACAATGAGCAGTTCTTC
TRBJ2-3 | TRBV6-4 | . | . | CASTPWQGSWTDTQYF | TGTGCCAGCACTCCTTGGCAGGGGAGTTGGACAGATACGCAGTATTTT